Reported below is one T cell receptor (beta chain). Its antigen remains unidentified. This sample stems from a study of shared clonotypes between healthy human individuals. For the study at large: The study used three CD4 naive, three CD4 memory, two CD8 naive and one CD8 memory plate per donor. General study findings and limits: In having few donors, the study represented limited genetic and exposure-history diversity. Researchers sampled only blood; tissue repertoires likely differ.

Only in-frame clones appear in the TCRdb table, and some are missing; sequencing was by immunoSEQ multiplex PCR. The repertoire has under 300,000 clones, 50% to 80% of them found once; the top ten carry 8.5% to 14%. All donors were Caucasian adults living in Nashville, Tennessee. CDR3 length: 15 residues. Germline CDR1 is SGHVS and CDR2 is FNYEAQ. J gave up 4 bases and V 1 base, and 5 bases lay outside the gene matches. J is TRBJ2-7 and V is TRBV7-6; 9 positions match TRBD1. What was sequenced was memory CD4+ T cells sorted from blood. Documented subset: CD45RA-negative fraction. The TCR originated in a man aged 25-40 years in good health. Here the CDR3 DNA reads TGTGCCAGCAGCTTAGGCCGGGACAGGGAATACGAGCAGTACTTC. The encoded protein is CASSLGRDREYEQYF.